This TCR beta chain was profiled in a study of shared clonotypes between healthy human individuals. With regard to this clone: Its specificity is unknown.

This CDR3 has 16 amino acids. V shed 1 base and J 0 bases; nucleotides not matched to a gene: 1. Germline assignment: CDR1 LNHDA and CDR2 SQIVND (reference sequence). Using immunoSEQ multiplex PCR, the repertoire was profiled, and TCRdb retains in-frame clones only, with some absent. The sample holds about 750,000 clones; nearly 95% are singletons and the top ten take around 24%. Naive CD8 cells lacked CD45RO and underwent positive selection for CCR7, leaving out terminally differentiated effector memory CD45RA+ cells. Findings of the study overall: Sharing across four donors was highest in naive CD4 (around 5%) and lowest in memory CD8 (around 0.4%). Among donors, sharing of clonotypes was expected to be affected by sequencing depth.

The V gene is TRBV19, the J gene TRBJ1-5, with 9 positions matching TRBD1. The sequence derives from a man aged 25-40 years in good health. Input material: naive CD8+ T cells sorted from blood. The CDR3 DNA reads as TGTGCCAGTAGTATAGTGGGACAGGGTAGCAATCAGCCCCAGCATTTT. It yields the protein CASSIVGQGSNQPQHF.